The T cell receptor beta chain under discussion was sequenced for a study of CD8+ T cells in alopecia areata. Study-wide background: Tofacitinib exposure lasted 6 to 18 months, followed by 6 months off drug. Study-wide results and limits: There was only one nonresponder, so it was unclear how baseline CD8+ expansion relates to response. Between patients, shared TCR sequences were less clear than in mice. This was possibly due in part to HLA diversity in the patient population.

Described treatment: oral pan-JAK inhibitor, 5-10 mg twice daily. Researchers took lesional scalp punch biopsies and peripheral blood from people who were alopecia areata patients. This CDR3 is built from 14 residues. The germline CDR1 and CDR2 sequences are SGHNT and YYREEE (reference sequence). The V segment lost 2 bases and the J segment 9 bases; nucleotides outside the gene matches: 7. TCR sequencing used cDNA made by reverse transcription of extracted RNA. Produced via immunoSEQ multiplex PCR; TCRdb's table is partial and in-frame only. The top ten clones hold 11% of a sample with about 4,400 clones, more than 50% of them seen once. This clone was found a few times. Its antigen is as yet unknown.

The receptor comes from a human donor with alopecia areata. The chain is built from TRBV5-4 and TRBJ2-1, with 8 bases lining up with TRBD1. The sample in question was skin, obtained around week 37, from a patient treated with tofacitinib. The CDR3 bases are TGTGCCAGCAGCTTCCAGGGGGCGCAGGGTGAGCAGTTCTTC. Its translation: CASSFQGAQGEQFF.